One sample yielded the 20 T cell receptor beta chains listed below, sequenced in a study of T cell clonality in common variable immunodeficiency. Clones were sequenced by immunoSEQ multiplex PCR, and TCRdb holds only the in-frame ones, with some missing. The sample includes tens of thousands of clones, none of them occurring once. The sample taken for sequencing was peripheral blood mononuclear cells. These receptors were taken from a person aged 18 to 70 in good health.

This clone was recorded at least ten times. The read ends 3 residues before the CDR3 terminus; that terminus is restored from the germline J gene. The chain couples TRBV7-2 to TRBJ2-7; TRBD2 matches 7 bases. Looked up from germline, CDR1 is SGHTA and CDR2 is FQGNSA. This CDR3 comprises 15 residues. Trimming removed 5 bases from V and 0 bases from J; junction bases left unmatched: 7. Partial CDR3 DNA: TGTGCCAGCAGCCCGTTGGGACTATCCTCCTACGAG. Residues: CASSPLGLSSYE. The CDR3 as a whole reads CASSPLGLSSYEQYF.

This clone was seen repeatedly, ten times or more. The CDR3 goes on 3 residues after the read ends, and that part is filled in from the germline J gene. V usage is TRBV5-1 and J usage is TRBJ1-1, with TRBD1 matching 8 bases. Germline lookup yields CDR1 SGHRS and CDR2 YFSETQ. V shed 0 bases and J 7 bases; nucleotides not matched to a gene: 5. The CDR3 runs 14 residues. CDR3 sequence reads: CASSLEQGVSEAFF. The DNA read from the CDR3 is TGCGCCAGCAGCTTGGAACAGGGGGTTAGTGAA. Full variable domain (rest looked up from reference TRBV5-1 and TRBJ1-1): KAGVTQTPRYLIKTRGQQVTLSCSPISGHRSVSWYQQTPGQGLQFLFEYFSETQRNKGNFPGRFSGRQFSNSRSEMNVSTLELGDSALYLCASSLEQGVSEAFFGQGTRLTVV.

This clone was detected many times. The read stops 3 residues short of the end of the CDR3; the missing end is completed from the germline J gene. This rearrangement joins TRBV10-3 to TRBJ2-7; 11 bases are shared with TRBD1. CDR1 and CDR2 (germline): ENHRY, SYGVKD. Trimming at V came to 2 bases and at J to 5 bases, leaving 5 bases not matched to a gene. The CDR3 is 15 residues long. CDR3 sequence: CAISERGQGDHEQYF. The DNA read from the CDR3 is TGTGCCATCAGTGAGCGGGGACAGGGGGACCACGAG.

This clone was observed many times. This CDR3 reads CASSPRGGGAYEQYF. CDR3 DNA, as far as it was read: TGCGCCAGCAGTCCGAGGGGAGGGGGGGCCTACGAG. This chain joins TRBV23-1 and TRBJ2-7; a weak D match, TRBD2 (7 bases). The DNA ends 3 residues before the CDR3 does, and the rest of the CDR3 is filled in from the germline J gene. TRBV23-1 is reported as an ORF; its role is uncertain. Trimming pared 4 bases from V and 2 bases from J, leaving 15 bases between. The CDR3 is 15 amino acids.

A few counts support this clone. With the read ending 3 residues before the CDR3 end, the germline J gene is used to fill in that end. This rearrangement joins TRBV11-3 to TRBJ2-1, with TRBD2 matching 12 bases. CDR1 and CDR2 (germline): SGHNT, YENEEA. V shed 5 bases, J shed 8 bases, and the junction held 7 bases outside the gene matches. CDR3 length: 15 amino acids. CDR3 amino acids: CASSPRLAGVHEQFF. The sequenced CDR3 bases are TGTGCCAGCAGCCCGCGACTAGCGGGGGTCCATGAG.

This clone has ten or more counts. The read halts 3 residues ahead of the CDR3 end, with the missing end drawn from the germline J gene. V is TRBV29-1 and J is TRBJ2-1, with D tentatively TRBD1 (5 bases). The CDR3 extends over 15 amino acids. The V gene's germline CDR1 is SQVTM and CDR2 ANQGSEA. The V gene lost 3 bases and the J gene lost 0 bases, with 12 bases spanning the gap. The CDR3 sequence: CSVDSVGHSYNEQFF. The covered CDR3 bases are TGCAGCGTTGATTCGGTGGGGCACTCCTACAATGAG.

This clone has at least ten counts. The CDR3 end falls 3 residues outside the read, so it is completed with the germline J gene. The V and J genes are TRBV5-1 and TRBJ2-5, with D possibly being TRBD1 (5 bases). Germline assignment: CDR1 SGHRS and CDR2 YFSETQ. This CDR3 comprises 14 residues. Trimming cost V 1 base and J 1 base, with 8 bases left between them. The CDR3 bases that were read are TGCGCCAGCAGCTTGCTGCAGGGCCAAGAGACC. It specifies CASSLLQGQET. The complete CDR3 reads CASSLLQGQETQYF.

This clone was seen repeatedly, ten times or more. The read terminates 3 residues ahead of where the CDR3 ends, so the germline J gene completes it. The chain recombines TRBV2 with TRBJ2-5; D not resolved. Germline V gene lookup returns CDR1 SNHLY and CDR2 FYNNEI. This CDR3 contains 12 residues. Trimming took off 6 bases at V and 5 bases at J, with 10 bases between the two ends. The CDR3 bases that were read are TGTGCCAGCAGCTATGATCGGGAGACC. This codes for CASSYDRET. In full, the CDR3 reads CASSYDRETQYF. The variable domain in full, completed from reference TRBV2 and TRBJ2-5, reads EPEVTQTPSHQVTQMGQEVILRCVPISNHLYFYWYRQILGQKVEFLVSFYNNEISEKSEIFDDQFSVERPDGSNFTLKIRSTKLEDSAMYFCASSYDRETQYFGPGTRLLVL.

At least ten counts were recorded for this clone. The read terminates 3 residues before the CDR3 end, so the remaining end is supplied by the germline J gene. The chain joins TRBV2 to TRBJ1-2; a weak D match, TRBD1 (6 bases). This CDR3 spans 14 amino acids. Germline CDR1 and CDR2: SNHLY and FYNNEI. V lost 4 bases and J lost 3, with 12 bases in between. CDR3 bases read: TGTGCCAGCAGTGTTCAGGGGCAGGACTATGGC. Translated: CASSVQGQDYG. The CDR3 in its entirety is CASSVQGQDYGYTF. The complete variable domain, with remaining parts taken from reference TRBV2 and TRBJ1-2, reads EPEVTQTPSHQVTQMGQEVILRCVPISNHLYFYWYRQILGQKVEFLVSFYNNEISEKSEIFDDQFSVERPDGSNFTLKIRSTKLEDSAMYFCASSVQGQDYGYTFGSGTRLTVV.

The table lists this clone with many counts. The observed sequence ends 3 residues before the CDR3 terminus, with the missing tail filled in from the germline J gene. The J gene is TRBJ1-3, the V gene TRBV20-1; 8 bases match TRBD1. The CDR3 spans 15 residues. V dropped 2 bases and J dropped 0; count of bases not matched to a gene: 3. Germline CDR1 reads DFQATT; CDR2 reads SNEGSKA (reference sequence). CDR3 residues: CSARYTGGSGNTIYF. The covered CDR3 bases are TGCAGTGCTAGATATACAGGGGGCTCTGGAAACACC.

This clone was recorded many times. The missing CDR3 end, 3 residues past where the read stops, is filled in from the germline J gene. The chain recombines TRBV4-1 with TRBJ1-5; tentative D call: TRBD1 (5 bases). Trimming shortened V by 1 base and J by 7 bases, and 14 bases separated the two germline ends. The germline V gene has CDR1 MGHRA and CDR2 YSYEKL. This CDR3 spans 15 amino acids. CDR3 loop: CASSQVQAGRQPQHF. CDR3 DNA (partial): TGCGCCAGCAGCCAAGTGCAAGCAGGGCGGCAGCCC.

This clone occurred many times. The DNA read from the CDR3 is TGCGCCAGCAGCCCGGGACTGCCGAACACTGAA. It encodes CASSPGLPNTE. From start to end, the CDR3 is CASSPGLPNTEAFF. J is TRBJ1-1 and V is TRBV5-1; weak D call: TRBD1 (5 bases). Coverage ceases 3 residues before the CDR3 finishes, and the germline J gene fills in the end. This CDR3 is 14 amino acids long. CDR1 is SGHRS and CDR2 is YFSETQ in the germline V gene. Trimming removed 4 bases from V and 1 base from J, with 11 bases in between.

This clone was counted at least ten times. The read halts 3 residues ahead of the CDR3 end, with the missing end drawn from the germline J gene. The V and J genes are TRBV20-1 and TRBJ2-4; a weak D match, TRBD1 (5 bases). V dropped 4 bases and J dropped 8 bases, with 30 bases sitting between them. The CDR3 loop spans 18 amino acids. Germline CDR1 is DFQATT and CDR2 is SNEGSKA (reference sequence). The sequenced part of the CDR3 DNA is TGCAGTGCTAAGAAGAGTGGCACAGGATCAGGAAATCGGGACATT. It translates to CSAKKSGTGSGNRDI. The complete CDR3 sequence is CSAKKSGTGSGNRDIQYF.

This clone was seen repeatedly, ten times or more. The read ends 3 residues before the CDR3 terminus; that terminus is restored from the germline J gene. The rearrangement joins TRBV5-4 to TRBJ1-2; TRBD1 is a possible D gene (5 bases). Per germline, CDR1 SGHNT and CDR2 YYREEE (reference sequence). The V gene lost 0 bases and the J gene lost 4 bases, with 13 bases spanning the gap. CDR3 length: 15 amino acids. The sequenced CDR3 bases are TGTGCCAGCAGCTTGGGGGGCCAGGAGTTCTATGGC. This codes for CASSLGGQEFYG. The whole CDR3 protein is CASSLGGQEFYGYTF. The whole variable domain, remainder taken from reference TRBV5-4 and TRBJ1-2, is ETGVTQSPTHLIKTRGQQVTLRCSSQSGHNTVSWYQQALGQGPQFIFQYYREEENGRGNFPPRFSGLQFPNYSSELNVNALELDDSALYLCASSLGGQEFYGYTFGSGTRLTVV.

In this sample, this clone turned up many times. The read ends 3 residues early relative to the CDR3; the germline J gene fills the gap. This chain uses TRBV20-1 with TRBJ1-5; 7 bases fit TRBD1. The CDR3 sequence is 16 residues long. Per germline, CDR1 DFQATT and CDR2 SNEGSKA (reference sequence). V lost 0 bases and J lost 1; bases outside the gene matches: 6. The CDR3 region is CSARERGQVSNQPQHF. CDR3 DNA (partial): TGCAGTGCTAGAGAACGTGGACAGGTCAGCAATCAGCCC.

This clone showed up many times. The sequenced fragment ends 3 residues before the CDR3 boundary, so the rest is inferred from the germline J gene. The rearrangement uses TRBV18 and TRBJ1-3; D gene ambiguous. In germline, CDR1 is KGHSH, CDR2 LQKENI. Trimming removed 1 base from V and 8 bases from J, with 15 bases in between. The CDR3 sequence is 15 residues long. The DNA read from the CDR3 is TGTGCCAGCTCACCACGATCCGGGTCCATGGACACC. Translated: CASSPRSGSMDT. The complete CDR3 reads CASSPRSGSMDTIYF. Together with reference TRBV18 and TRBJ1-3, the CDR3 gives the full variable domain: NAGVMQNPRHLVRRRGQEARLRCSPMKGHSHVYWYRQLPEEGLKFMVYLQKENIIDESGMPKERFSAEFPKEGPSILRIQQVVRGDSAAYFCASSPRSGSMDTIYFGEGSWLTVV.

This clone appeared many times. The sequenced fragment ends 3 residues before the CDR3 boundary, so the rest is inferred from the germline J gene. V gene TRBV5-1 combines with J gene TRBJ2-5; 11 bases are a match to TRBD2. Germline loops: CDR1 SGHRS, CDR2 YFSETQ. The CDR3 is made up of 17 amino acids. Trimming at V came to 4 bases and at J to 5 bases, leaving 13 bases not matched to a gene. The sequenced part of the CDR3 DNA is TGCGCCAGCAGCCTCGGTGTTAGCGGGAGGGCCGGGGAGACC. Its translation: CASSLGVSGRAGET. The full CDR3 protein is CASSLGVSGRAGETQYF.

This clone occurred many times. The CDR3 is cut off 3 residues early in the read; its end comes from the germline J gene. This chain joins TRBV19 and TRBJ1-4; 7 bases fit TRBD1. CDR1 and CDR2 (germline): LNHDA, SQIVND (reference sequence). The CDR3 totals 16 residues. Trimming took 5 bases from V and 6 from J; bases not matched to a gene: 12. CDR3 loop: CASSPRTGHPYEKLFF. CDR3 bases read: TGTGCCAGTAGTCCCCGGACAGGCCATCCCTATGAAAAA.

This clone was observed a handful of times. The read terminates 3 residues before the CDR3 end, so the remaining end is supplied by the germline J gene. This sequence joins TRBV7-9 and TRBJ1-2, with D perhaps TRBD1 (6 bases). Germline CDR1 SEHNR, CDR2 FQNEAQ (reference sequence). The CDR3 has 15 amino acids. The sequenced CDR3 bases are TGTGCCAGCAGCCCCTTAGGGGGATTCTGGATAGGC. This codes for CASSPLGGFWIG. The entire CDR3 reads CASSPLGGFWIGYTF.

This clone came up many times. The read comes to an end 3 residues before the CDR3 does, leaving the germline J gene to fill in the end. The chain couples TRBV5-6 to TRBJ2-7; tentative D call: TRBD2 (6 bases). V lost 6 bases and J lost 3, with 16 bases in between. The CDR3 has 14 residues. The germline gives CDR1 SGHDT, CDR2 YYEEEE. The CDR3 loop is CASTRGDSGYEQYF. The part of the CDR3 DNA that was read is TGTGCCAGCACCCGCGGGGATAGTGGCTACGAG.